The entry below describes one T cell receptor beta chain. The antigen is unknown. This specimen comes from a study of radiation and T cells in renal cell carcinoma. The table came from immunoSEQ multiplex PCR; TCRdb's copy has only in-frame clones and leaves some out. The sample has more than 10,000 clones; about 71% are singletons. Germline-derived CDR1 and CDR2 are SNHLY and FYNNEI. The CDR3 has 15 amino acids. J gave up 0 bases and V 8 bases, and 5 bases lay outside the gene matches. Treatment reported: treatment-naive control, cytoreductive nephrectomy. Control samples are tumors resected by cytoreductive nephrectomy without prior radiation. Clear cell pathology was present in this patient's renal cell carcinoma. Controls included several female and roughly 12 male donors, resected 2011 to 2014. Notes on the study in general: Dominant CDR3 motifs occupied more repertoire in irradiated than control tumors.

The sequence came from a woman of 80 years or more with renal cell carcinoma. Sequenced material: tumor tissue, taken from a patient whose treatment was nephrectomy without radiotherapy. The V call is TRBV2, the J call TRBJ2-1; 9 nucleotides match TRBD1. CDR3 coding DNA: TGTGCCAGCCCGACAGGGGGAAGCTCCTACAATGAGCAGTTCTTC. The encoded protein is CASPTGGSSYNEQFF.